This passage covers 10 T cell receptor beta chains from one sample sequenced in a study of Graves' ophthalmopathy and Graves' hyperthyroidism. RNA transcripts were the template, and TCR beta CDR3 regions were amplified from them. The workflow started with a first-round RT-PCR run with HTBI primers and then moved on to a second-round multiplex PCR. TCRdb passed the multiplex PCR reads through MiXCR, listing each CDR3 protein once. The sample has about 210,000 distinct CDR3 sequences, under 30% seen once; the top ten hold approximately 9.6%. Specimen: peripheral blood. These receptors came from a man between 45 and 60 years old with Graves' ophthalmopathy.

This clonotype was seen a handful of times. DNA for the CDR3: TGTGCCAGCAGTTTCAGGGGGCAAGAGACCCAGTACTTC. As protein: CASSFRGQETQYF. V gene TRBV12-3 or TRBV12-4 combines with J gene TRBJ2-5, with 7 bases lining up with TRBD1. Trimming removed 3 bases from V and 2 bases from J; junction bases left unmatched: 0. This CDR3 contains 13 residues.

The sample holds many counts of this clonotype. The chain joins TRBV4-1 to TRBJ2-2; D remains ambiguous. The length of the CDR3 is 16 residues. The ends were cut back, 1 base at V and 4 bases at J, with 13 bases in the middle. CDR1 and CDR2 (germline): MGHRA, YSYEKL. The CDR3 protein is CASSQVESAITGELFF. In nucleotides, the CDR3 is TGCGCCAGCAGCCAAGTAGAGTCGGCCATCACCGGGGAGCTGTTTTTT.

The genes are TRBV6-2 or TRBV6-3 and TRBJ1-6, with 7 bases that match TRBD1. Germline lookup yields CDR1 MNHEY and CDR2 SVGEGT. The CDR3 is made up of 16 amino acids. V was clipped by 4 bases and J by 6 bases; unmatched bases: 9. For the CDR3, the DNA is TGTGCCAGCAGTTCGGGGACAGCACCATCTAATTCACCCCTCCACTTT. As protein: CASSSGTAPSNSPLHF.

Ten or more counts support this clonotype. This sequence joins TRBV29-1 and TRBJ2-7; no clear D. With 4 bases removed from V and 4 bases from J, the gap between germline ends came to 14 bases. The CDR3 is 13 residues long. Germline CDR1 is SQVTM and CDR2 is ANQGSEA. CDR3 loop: CSVAGRFPYEQYF. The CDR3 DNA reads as TGCAGCGTTGCCGGCAGGTTTCCTTACGAGCAGTACTTC.

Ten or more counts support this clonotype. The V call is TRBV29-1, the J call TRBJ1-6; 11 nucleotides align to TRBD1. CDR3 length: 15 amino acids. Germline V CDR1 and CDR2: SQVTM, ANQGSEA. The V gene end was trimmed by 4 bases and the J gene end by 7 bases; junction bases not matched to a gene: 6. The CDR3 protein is CSVVLGQGENSPLHF. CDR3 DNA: TGCAGCGTTGTCCTGGGACAGGGGGAGAATTCACCCCTCCACTTT.

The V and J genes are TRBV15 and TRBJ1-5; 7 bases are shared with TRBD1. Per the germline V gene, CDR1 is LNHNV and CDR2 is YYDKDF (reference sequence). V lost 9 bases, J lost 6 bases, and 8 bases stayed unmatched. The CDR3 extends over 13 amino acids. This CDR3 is CATGTGDGQPQHF. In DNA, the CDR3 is TGTGCCACTGGTACAGGGGACGGTCAGCCCCAGCATTTT.

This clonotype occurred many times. In DNA form, the CDR3 reads TGTGCCAGCAGATCCGGTCCCCCAGCGTACGAGCAGTACTTC. Its translation: CASRSGPPAYEQYF. This chain joins TRBV2 and TRBJ2-7; D is unclear. Looked up from germline, CDR1 is SNHLY and CDR2 is FYNNEI. The CDR3 spans 14 residues. The ends were cut back, 6 bases at V and 4 bases at J, with 16 bases in the middle.

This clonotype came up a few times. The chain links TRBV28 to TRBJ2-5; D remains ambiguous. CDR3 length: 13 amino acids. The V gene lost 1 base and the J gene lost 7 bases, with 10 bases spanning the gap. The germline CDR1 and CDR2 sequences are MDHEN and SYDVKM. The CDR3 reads CASSLSRVGTQYF. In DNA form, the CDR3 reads TGTGCCAGCAGTTTATCGAGAGTAGGGACCCAGTACTTC. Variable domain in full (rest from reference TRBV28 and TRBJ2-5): DVKVTQSSRYLVKRTGEKVFLECVQDMDHENMFWYRQDPGLGLRLIYFSYDVKMKEKGDIPEGYSVSREKKERFSLILESASTNQTSMYLCASSLSRVGTQYFGPGTRLLVL.

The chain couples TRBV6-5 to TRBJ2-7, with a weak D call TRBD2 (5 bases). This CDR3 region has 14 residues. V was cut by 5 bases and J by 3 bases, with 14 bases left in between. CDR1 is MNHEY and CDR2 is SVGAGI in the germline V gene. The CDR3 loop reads CASSIQRDSYEQYF. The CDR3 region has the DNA TGTGCCAGCAGTATACAGAGGGATAGCTACGAGCAGTACTTC.

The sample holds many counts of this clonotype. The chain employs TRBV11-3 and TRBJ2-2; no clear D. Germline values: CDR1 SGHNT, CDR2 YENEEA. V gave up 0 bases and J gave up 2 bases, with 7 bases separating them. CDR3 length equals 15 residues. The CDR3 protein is CASSLDRVNTGELFF. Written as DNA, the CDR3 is TGTGCCAGCAGCTTAGATCGGGTAAACACCGGGGAGCTGTTTTTT.